A single sample is the source of the 25 T cell receptor beta chains below, sequenced in a study of blood T cell repertoires in COVID-19. Sequencing was performed with immunoSEQ multiplex PCR; in TCRdb, only in-frame clones are kept and a portion is missing. The sample contains 200,000 to 300,000 clones, around 85% of which appear only once. Sequencing was done on a sample of peripheral blood. The receptors derive from a woman in her 30s who had recovered from COVID-19.

This chain joins TRBV27 and TRBJ1-1, with D perhaps TRBD1 (6 bases). The CDR3 extends over 13 amino acids. Trimming took 8 bases from V and 6 from J, leaving 16 bases between them. Germline V gives CDR1 MNHEY, CDR2 SMNVEV (reference sequence). CDR3: CASQTGNSAEAFF. CDR3 sequence (DNA): TGTGCCAGCCAGACAGGTAATAGTGCTGAAGCTTTCTTT.

About this clone: Other DNA sequences in this specimen translate into the identical CDR3. This chain connects TRBV5-5 to TRBJ1-5, with D possibly TRBD1 on 5 matching bases. V was shortened by 0 bases and J by 2 bases, with 6 bases between the two germline ends. CDR1 is SGHKS, CDR2 YYEKEE, per germline (reference sequence). The CDR3 is 14 amino acids. Here the CDR3 reads CASSLAGGNQPQHF. The CDR3 DNA reads TGTGCCAGCAGCTTGGCGGGGGGCAATCAGCCCCAGCATTTT.

The CDR3, as DNA: TGCGCCAGCAGCTTGGCCCCGCTGGGACAGGTAGATTCACCCCTCCACTTT. This codes for CASSLAPLGQVDSPLHF. The gene calls are TRBV5-1 and TRBJ1-6; 8 positions agree with TRBD1. Germline V lookup: CDR1 SGHRS, CDR2 YFSETQ. The ends lost 0 bases at V and 8 bases at J; junction bases unmatched: 10. This CDR3 is 17 amino acids long.

The genes are TRBV5-4 and TRBJ1-2; 7 bases line up with TRBD1. There are 14 residues in the CDR3. Trimming took 2 bases from V and 4 from J; bases not matched to a gene: 5. The germline CDR1 and CDR2 sequences are SGHNT and YYREEE (reference sequence). As DNA, the CDR3 is TGTGCCAGCAGCTTAGACGACAGGGTCTATGGCTACACCTTC. Its protein is CASSLDDRVYGYTF.

The J gene is TRBJ2-6, the V gene TRBV7-2, with 13 positions matching TRBD2. J lost 0 bases, V lost 5 bases, and 4 bases had no gene match. The CDR3 extends over 18 amino acids. Looked up from germline, CDR1 is SGHTA and CDR2 is FQGNSA. The CDR3 DNA sequence: TGTGCCAGCAGCCTAACTAGCGGGGGGGCCTCTGGGGCCAACGTCCTGACTTTC. It specifies CASSLTSGGASGANVLTF. The full variable domain, in which reference TRBV7-2 and TRBJ2-6 provide the parts outside the CDR3, is GAGVSQSPSNKVTEKGKDVELRCDPISGHTALYWYRQSLGQGLEFLIYFQGNSAPDKSGLPSDRFSAERTGGSVSTLTIQRTQQEDSAVYLCASSLTSGGASGANVLTFGAGSRLTVL.

The chain recombines TRBV6-5 with TRBJ1-1; TRBD1 might be the D (5 bases). CDR1 is MNHEY, CDR2 SVGAGI, per germline. V lost 4 bases and J lost 8, with 14 bases in between. The CDR3 contains 13 residues. CDR3 nucleotides: TGTGCCAGCAGTTCTCTTCCAGGGCGGGAAGCTTTCTTT. It specifies CASSSLPGREAFF.

This rearrangement joins TRBV2 to TRBJ1-2, with 7 nucleotides matching TRBD1. Germline loops: CDR1 SNHLY, CDR2 FYNNEI. With V trimmed by 5 bases and J by 2 bases, 2 bases remained unmatched. This CDR3 is built from 13 residues. DNA for the CDR3: TGTGCCAGCAGTCCGGGACAGAACTATGGCTACACCTTC. Encoded protein: CASSPGQNYGYTF.

J is TRBJ2-7 and V is TRBV3-1 (or the pseudogene TRBV3-2), with 11 bases lining up with TRBD1. The CDR3 has 14 amino acids. Germline CDR1 and CDR2: LGHDT and YNNKEL (reference sequence). Trimming at V came to 4 bases and at J to 3 bases, leaving 2 bases not matched to a gene. The CDR3: CASSPGTGGYEQYF. CDR3 DNA sequence: TGTGCCAGCAGCCCGGGGACAGGGGGCTACGAGCAGTACTTC.

The chain carries TRBV19 and TRBJ1-6; 10 bases are a match to TRBD1. The germline gives CDR1 LNHDA, CDR2 SQIVND (reference sequence). This CDR3 has 15 residues. V lost 4 bases to trimming and J lost 7 bases; unmatched junction nucleotides: 4. The CDR3 protein is CASSKDRGRNSPLHF. The CDR3 region has the DNA TGTGCCAGTAGTAAAGACAGGGGGCGCAATTCACCCCTCCACTTT. Based on the CDR3 plus reference TRBV19 and TRBJ1-6, the full variable domain is DGGITQSPKYLFRKEGQNVTLSCEQNLNHDAMYWYRQDPGQGLRLIYYSQIVNDFQKGDIAEGYSVSREKKESFPLTVTSAQKNPTAFYLCASSKDRGRNSPLHFGNGTRLTVT.

The table lists this clone with a few counts. This chain joins TRBV11-2 and TRBJ2-6, with TRBD1 as a possible D gene (5 bases). CDR3 length: 16 amino acids. Between the trimmed V and J ends, which lost 2 bases and 0 bases, there was a span of 8 bases. In germline, CDR1 is SGHAT, CDR2 FQNNGV. Here the CDR3 DNA reads TGTGCCAGCAGCTTATCAGACAGCTCTGGGGCCAACGTCCTGACTTTC. As protein: CASSLSDSSGANVLTF.

This rearrangement joins TRBV4-1 to TRBJ1-4; 7 positions agree with TRBD1. CDR3 size: 18 residues. The junction had 12 bases not matched to a gene; V was cut back by 5 bases and J by 0 bases. Germline V gene sequence: CDR1 MGHRA, CDR2 YSYEKL. The CDR3, as DNA: TGCGCCAGCAGCGACCTACCGGGACAGTTAGCAACTAATGAAAAACTGTTTTTT. Amino acids: CASSDLPGQLATNEKLFF.

The chain combines TRBV3-1 (or the pseudogene TRBV3-2) with TRBJ2-5; D unclear. The CDR3 runs 14 residues. Trimming shortened V by 1 base and J by 5 bases, and 11 bases separated the two germline ends. Germline CDR1 is LGHDT and CDR2 is YNNKEL (reference sequence). Here the CDR3 reads CASSQAILVETQYF. The CDR3 DNA is TGTGCCAGCAGCCAAGCAATATTAGTCGAGACCCAGTACTTC.

The chain uses TRBV15 and TRBJ2-1, with 7 bases matching TRBD2. This CDR3 spans 15 amino acids. Germline V gene sequence: CDR1 LNHNV, CDR2 YYDKDF (reference sequence). V dropped 0 bases and J dropped 7; count of bases not matched to a gene: 6. The DNA for the CDR3 is TGTGCCACCAGCAGAGAACAAGCGGGGTATAATGAGCAGTTCTTC. Translation gives CATSREQAGYNEQFF.

On this clone: One junction end disagrees with the germline gene, perhaps due to a read error. This sequence joins TRBV5-6 and TRBJ2-7; weak D call: TRBD2 (5 bases). The CDR3 totals 15 residues. Germline CDR1 SGHDT, CDR2 YYEEEE. The CDR3, as DNA: TGTGCCAGCAGCTTGTTTCGGGGTGACTCCCACGAGCAGTACTTC. Translation gives CASSLFRGDSHEQYF.

The chain uses TRBV9 and TRBJ1-1; possible D gene TRBD1, 5 bases. Trimming left V 7 bases short and J 6 bases short, with 10 bases between. The CDR3 totals 11 residues. Looked up from germline, CDR1 is SGDLS and CDR2 is YYNGEE. CDR3: CASGRDSEAFF. The CDR3 nucleotides read TGTGCCAGCGGCCGGGACTCTGAAGCTTTCTTT.

The genes are TRBV12-3 or TRBV12-4 and TRBJ2-1; D is perhaps TRBD1 (6 bases). The CDR3 consists of 12 residues. The germline V and J ends were trimmed by 5 bases and 8 bases, with 10 bases remaining between them. CDR3 in DNA: TGTGCCAGCAGTCTACCAGGGGATGAGCAGTTCTTC. This encodes CASSLPGDEQFF.

V and J are TRBV15 and TRBJ2-7; 9 positions match TRBD2. The CDR3 length is 13 residues. The junction had 7 bases not matched to a gene; V was cut back by 8 bases and J by 5 bases. The germline V gene encodes CDR1 LNHNV and CDR2 YYDKDF (reference sequence). CDR3 nucleotides: TGTGCCACCGCGGGGGGGCCAGTTAACGAGCAGTACTTC. The encoded protein is CATAGGPVNEQYF.

CDR3 DNA sequence: TGTGCCAGCAGCGGCCACACAGGGGGCGGCCACTATGGCTACACCTTC. This encodes CASSGHTGGGHYGYTF. The rearrangement joins TRBV9 to TRBJ1-2; TRBD1 matches at 9 bases. Per germline, CDR1 SGDLS and CDR2 YYNGEE. The CDR3 is made up of 16 amino acids. Trimming removed 3 bases from V and 3 bases from J; junction bases left unmatched: 9.

This rearrangement joins TRBV4-2 to TRBJ2-5; D is perhaps TRBD2 (7 bases). The V gene's germline CDR1 is LGHNA and CDR2 YNFKEQ. CDR3 length: 19 amino acids. V lost 0 bases and J 5 bases, leaving 25 bases between the germline ends. The CDR3 reads CASSQESGGAWPIRETQYF. The CDR3 DNA is TGTGCCAGCAGCCAAGAGAGTGGGGGGGCCTGGCCTATCAGGGAGACCCAGTACTTC.

The gene calls are TRBV19 and TRBJ1-4; perhaps TRBD1 as D (5 bases). The CDR3 totals 15 residues. Germline CDR1 reads LNHDA; CDR2 reads SQIVND (reference sequence). Trimming left V 3 bases short and J 6 bases short, with 14 bases between. The CDR3 DNA follows: TGTGCCAGTAGTATTACAGGCGCATGGGATGAAAAACTGTTTTTT. It is translated as CASSITGAWDEKLFF.

The gene calls are TRBV15 and TRBJ2-3; 11 bases map to TRBD1. V lost 9 bases, J lost 7 bases, and 6 bases stayed unmatched. Germline values: CDR1 LNHNV, CDR2 YYDKDF (reference sequence). There are 13 residues in the CDR3. The CDR3 coding sequence is TGTGCCACAACGGGACAGGGGGTAAATACGCAGTATTTT. This translates into CATTGQGVNTQYF. The entire variable domain, with the rest obtained from reference TRBV15 and TRBJ2-3, is as follows: DAMVIQNPRYQVTQFGKPVTLSCSQTLNHNVMYWYQQKSSQAPKLLFHYYDKDFNNEADTPDNFQSRRPNTSFCFLDIRSPGLGDTAMYLCATTGQGVNTQYFGPGTRLTVL.

The chain recombines TRBV6-5 with TRBJ1-1, with 7 bases lining up with TRBD1. The germline gives CDR1 MNHEY, CDR2 SVGAGI. V lost 3 bases and J lost 0; bases outside the gene matches: 1. The CDR3 contains 14 residues. The CDR3 loop is CASSYTGVNTEAFF. The CDR3 coding sequence is TGTGCCAGCAGTTATACAGGGGTGAACACTGAAGCTTTCTTT.

The CDR3 sequence is CASSPGLVQETQYF. The CDR3 bases are TGTGCCAGCAGCCCAGGACTAGTGCAAGAGACCCAGTACTTC. The chain recombines TRBV9 with TRBJ2-5; 7 nucleotides line up with TRBD2. The CDR3 has 14 amino acids. Germline V lookup: CDR1 SGDLS, CDR2 YYNGEE. With 4 bases clipped from V and 2 bases from J, the junction kept 5 bases outside the gene matches.

The chain has TRBV7-9 and TRBJ2-1; TRBD1 might be the D (5 bases). Deletions cut 2 bases from V and 7 bases from J, with 12 bases between. The germline CDR1 and CDR2 sequences are SEHNR and FQNEAQ (reference sequence). This CDR3 has 14 residues. This CDR3 reads CASSLLGPVNEQFF. The CDR3 DNA reads TGTGCCAGCAGCTTACTGGGGCCCGTTAATGAGCAGTTCTTC.

The rearrangement links TRBV7-8 to TRBJ2-5; 9 bases map to TRBD1. The CDR3 sequence is 17 residues long. The germline V gene encodes CDR1 SGHVS and CDR2 FQNEAQ. Trimming cost V 5 bases and J 4 bases; bases outside gene matches: 14. The CDR3: CASSTKTHRGLGETQYF. The CDR3 bases are TGTGCCAGCAGCACGAAAACACACAGGGGGCTGGGAGAGACCCAGTACTTC. The variable domain in full, completed from reference TRBV7-8 and TRBJ2-5, reads GAGVSQSPRYKVAKRGQDVALRCDPISGHVSLFWYQQALGQGPEFLTYFQNEAQLDKSGLPSDRFFAERPEGSVSTLKIQRTQQEDSAVYLCASSTKTHRGLGETQYFGPGTRLLVL.